This TCR beta chain was captured by sequencing in a study of CD8+ T cells in alopecia areata. With 7 bases removed from V and 1 base from J, the gap between germline ends came to 11 bases. This CDR3 contains 14 residues. Germline CDR1 reads PRHDT; CDR2 reads FYEKMQ (reference sequence). As to this clone: The antigen is not known.

Notes on the study in general: Against the mouse data, patients shared TCRs less clearly, possibly for HLA reasons.

After isolation, RNA underwent reverse transcription to generate cDNA as the sequencing template. Measured with immunoSEQ multiplex PCR; TCRdb has only the in-frame clones, and not every one. The table shows roughly 140,000 clones, with 62% occurring only once. The chain couples TRBV13 to TRBJ2-1; the D gene is possibly TRBD2 (5 bases). The sequence came from a human donor in good health. The sample consisted of CD8+ T cells sorted from blood. The CDR3: CASTGDGSYNEQFF. CDR3 DNA: TGTGCCAGCACCGGGGATGGGTCCTACAATGAGCAGTTCTTC.